This T cell receptor beta chain was obtained from a study of shared clonotypes between healthy human individuals. There were only Caucasian adults among the donors, and all lived in Nashville, Tennessee. The study used around 96 million PBMCs per unsorted sample for genomic DNA. The CDR3 runs 14 residues. Trimming removed 6 bases from V and 0 bases from J; junction bases left unmatched: 5. The germline V gene has CDR1 SNHLY and CDR2 FYNNEI. Regarding this clone: Its antigen is unknown. The sample contains more than one DNA sequence encoding this CDR3.

Regarding the study as a whole: Limitation of the genetic and exposure-history diversity represented came from the few donors.

Unsorted PBMC replicate PCRs drew on about 280 ng DNA, representing some 28,000 T cell genomes. Here immunoSEQ multiplex PCR was the method, and the copy in TCRdb shows in-frame clones only, minus some. The top ten hold 10% to 15% of the sample, which has roughly 490,000 clones, around 80% seen once. This chain joins TRBV2 and TRBJ2-7; 7 bases are a match to TRBD1. Material: PBMCs. The source of this sequence is a woman in her 40s in good health. Some clones in this sample may be carry-over from other donors' samples. The CDR3 loop reads CASRGRDSSYEQYF. CDR3 nucleotide sequence: TGTGCCAGCAGGGGCCGGGACAGCTCCTACGAGCAGTACTTC.